This T cell receptor beta chain was profiled in a study of blood T cells in healthy people across ages. Study conclusions and caveats: Roughly linearly, TCR beta diversity per million T cells fell as age increased. The study found more naive CD4+ cells and higher diversity in long-lived than aged donors.

Those donating, healthy Caucasian individuals from Russia, were aged roughly 6 to 95. The sample holds many counts of this clonotype. Its antigen is as yet unknown. A J-beta primer mix and a sample-barcoded 5' primer were used in a second PCR of roughly 6 to 12 cycles. Each cDNA molecule carried a tag from a template-switch adaptor that contained 12 random nucleotides. MiXCR was run by TCRdb on the 5' RACE reads, yielding one entry per CDR3 protein. This sample has fewer than 1,000,000 distinct CDR3 sequences, with around 45% found just once. The sequence was obtained from an older man in good health. What was sequenced was blood.

The CDR3 region has the DNA TGTGCCAGCAGTGAGGGACAGGGGTGGTTCGAAGAGACCCAGTACTTC. It encodes CASSEGQGWFEETQYF. V and J are TRBV28 and TRBJ2-5; 10 bases are a match to TRBD1. The V and J ends lost 5 bases and 3 bases, in that order; junction bases with no gene match: 9. CDR1 and CDR2 from the germline V gene are MDHEN and SYDVKM. The CDR3 extends over 16 amino acids.